The 21 T cell receptor beta chains given below trace back to one sample, sequenced in a study of control samples from healthy donors and cancer patients. Assay used: immunoSEQ multiplex PCR; TCRdb lists only in-frame clones, some missing. In the table there are 200,000 or so clones, around 94% of which are singletons. Material for sequencing was blood. The receptors here all came from a man aged 50 or older in good health.

The chain links TRBV9 to TRBJ1-1; D ambiguous. Looked up from germline, CDR1 is SGDLS and CDR2 is YYNGEE. The V and J ends lost 0 bases and 7 bases respectively, with 7 bases between them. CDR3 length equals 12 residues. CDR3 protein: CASSVAGSEAFF. The CDR3 DNA sequence: TGTGCCAGCAGCGTAGCGGGAAGTGAAGCTTTCTTT.

V and J are TRBV21-1 and TRBJ1-5; the DNA was not used to check the table's D call, TRBD1. TRBV21-1 is tagged as a pseudogene. The CDR3 totals 11 residues. The chain's CDR3 is CASTTRGTQHF. CDR3 DNA: TGTGCCAGCACGACGAGGGGGACCCAGCATTTT.

The chain carries TRBV10-3 and TRBJ1-5; possible D gene TRBD1, 6 bases. The CDR3 is 13 amino acids. Trimming removed 4 bases from V and 4 bases from J, with 8 bases in between. Germline values: CDR1 ENHRY, CDR2 SYGVKD. As DNA, the CDR3 is TGTGCCATCAGTGGGACAGTAAATCAGCCCCAGCATTTT. The encoded protein is CAISGTVNQPQHF.

The gene calls are TRBV30 and TRBJ1-1, with 7 bases identical to TRBD1. V lost 5 bases, J lost 0 bases, and 6 bases stayed unmatched. The CDR3 covers 14 residues. Germline V lookup: CDR1 GTSNPN, CDR2 SVGIG (reference sequence). The CDR3 bases are TGTGCCTGGGGACCAGGGGGGATGAACACTGAAGCTTTCTTT. Protein sequence: CAWGPGGMNTEAFF.

The J gene is TRBJ1-5, the V gene TRBV29-1; no firm D call. V lost 5 bases and J 0 bases, leaving 11 bases between the germline ends. The CDR3 has 14 residues. Germline lookup yields CDR1 SQVTM and CDR2 ANQGSEA. CDR3 sequence: CSVLGSDSNQPQHF. The DNA for the CDR3 is TGCAGCGTTCTAGGGTCGGATAGCAATCAGCCCCAGCATTTT.

The gene calls are TRBV19 and TRBJ2-2, with D perhaps matching TRBD1 (7 bases). The V and J ends lost 11 bases and 6 bases respectively, with 22 bases between them. From germline, CDR1 is LNHDA and CDR2 SQIVND (reference sequence). The CDR3 extends over 15 amino acids. CDR3 sequence reads: CASSGQGGIAGELFF. CDR3 DNA: TGTGCCTCCTCAGGGCAGGGGGGTATCGCCGGGGAGCTGTTTTTT. Based on the CDR3 plus reference TRBV19 and TRBJ2-2, the full variable domain is DGGITQSPKYLFRKEGQNVTLSCEQNLNHDAMYWYRQDPGQGLRLIYYSQIVNDFQKGDIAEGYSVSREKKESFPLTVTSAQKNPTAFYLCASSGQGGIAGELFFGEGSRLTVL.

This clone was seen a single time. The chain has TRBV6-5 and TRBJ1-6, with 8 bases identical to TRBD1. CDR1 is MNHEY and CDR2 is SVGAGI in the germline V gene. The junction had 3 bases not matched to a gene; V was cut back by 4 bases and J by 10 bases. The CDR3 is 13 residues long. The CDR3 is CASSFTGGSPLHF. DNA for the CDR3: TGTGCCAGCAGTTTTACAGGGGGATCACCCCTCCACTTT.

A few counts support this clone. J is TRBJ2-7 and V is TRBV3-1 (or the pseudogene TRBV3-2); D might be TRBD2 (5 bases). The CDR3 is 15 residues long. Germline CDR1 and CDR2: LGHDT and YNNKEL (reference sequence). V was cut by 4 bases and J by 2 bases, with 15 bases left in between. The DNA for the CDR3 is TGTGCCAGCAGCCCAAACAGACGGGGAGCCTACGAGCAGTACTTC. This encodes CASSPNRRGAYEQYF.

The rearrangement joins TRBV7-3 to TRBJ1-1; D may be TRBD1 (5 bases). CDR1 and CDR2 from the germline V gene are SGHTA and FQGTGA. Trimming took off 2 bases at V and 4 bases at J, with 8 bases between the two ends. The length of the CDR3 is 13 residues. The CDR3 DNA reads TGTGCCAGCAGCTTATCGGGGGGCACTGAAGCTTTCTTT. The encoded protein is CASSLSGGTEAFF.

The gene calls are TRBV6-5 and TRBJ2-5; TRBD2 aligns across 10 bases. With 0 bases clipped from V and 4 bases from J, the junction kept 5 bases outside the gene matches. CDR3 length: 16 residues. Germline CDR1 MNHEY, CDR2 SVGAGI. DNA for the CDR3: TGTGCCAGCAGTTACTCTTCAAGCGGGGGGGGAGAGACCCAGTACTTC. Translation: CASSYSSSGGGETQYF.

The V and J genes are TRBV3-1 (or the pseudogene TRBV3-2) and TRBJ1-1; perhaps TRBD1 as D (6 bases). V gave up 4 bases and J gave up 4 bases, with 13 bases separating them. CDR1 is LGHDT and CDR2 is YNNKEL in the germline V gene (reference sequence). The CDR3 covers 14 residues. The CDR3 loop is CASSPSGGATEAFF. CDR3 coding DNA: TGTGCCAGCAGCCCTTCGGGGGGGGCCACTGAAGCTTTCTTT.

V usage is TRBV3-1 (or the pseudogene TRBV3-2) and J usage is TRBJ2-3; 10 bases are a match to TRBD1. The CDR3 has 20 amino acids. Germline lookup yields CDR1 LGHDT and CDR2 YNNKEL (reference sequence). The V segment lost 0 bases and the J segment 2 bases; nucleotides outside the gene matches: 14. CDR3 region: CASSQEGNWGTGVFTDTQYF. The CDR3 bases are TGTGCCAGCAGCCAAGAGGGGAATTGGGGGACAGGGGTTTTCACAGATACGCAGTATTTT.

The rearrangement uses TRBV5-5 and TRBJ1-2; D is perhaps TRBD1 (5 bases). Germline V CDR1 and CDR2: SGHKS, YYEKEE (reference sequence). V lost 3 bases and J lost 0, with 12 bases in between. This CDR3 has 15 amino acids. The CDR3 DNA is TGTGCCAGCAGCTCCCACCAGGGAACTAACTATGGCTACACCTTC. Its translation is CASSSHQGTNYGYTF.

The chain uses TRBV5-5 and TRBJ2-7; 9 nucleotides agree with TRBD1. In germline, CDR1 is SGHKS, CDR2 YYEKEE (reference sequence). V shed 4 bases and J 4 bases; nucleotides not matched to a gene: 6. The CDR3 totals 14 residues. In DNA, the CDR3 is TGTGCCAGCAGCCCACCGGGACAGGGTTACGAGCAGTACGTC. It yields the protein CASSPPGQGYEQYV.

CDR3 sequence: CASSQRQGAGTEAFF. The CDR3 region has the DNA TGCGCCAGCAGCCAAAGACAGGGGGCAGGAACTGAAGCTTTCTTT. The V and J genes are TRBV4-1 and TRBJ1-1; 10 nucleotides agree with TRBD1. The junction had 5 bases not matched to a gene; V was cut back by 2 bases and J by 5 bases. Germline values: CDR1 MGHRA, CDR2 YSYEKL. This CDR3 has 15 residues.

This chain links TRBV7-8 with TRBJ2-7; the D is unclear. The V gene lost 1 base and the J gene lost 2 bases, with 12 bases spanning the gap. The CDR3 is 15 residues long. Looked up from germline, CDR1 is SGHVS and CDR2 is FQNEAQ. The CDR3 protein is CASSLVSLGAYEQYF. The CDR3 DNA sequence: TGTGCCAGCAGCTTAGTATCCTTAGGAGCCTACGAGCAGTACTTC. The variable domain in full, completed from reference TRBV7-8 and TRBJ2-7, reads GAGVSQSPRYKVAKRGQDVALRCDPISGHVSLFWYQQALGQGPEFLTYFQNEAQLDKSGLPSDRFFAERPEGSVSTLKIQRTQQEDSAVYLCASSLVSLGAYEQYFGPGTRLTVT.

The V and J genes are TRBV29-1 and TRBJ2-3, with D possibly called TRBD1 or TRBD2 (7 bases each). V was shortened by 5 bases and J by 2 bases, with 14 bases between the two germline ends. Germline V gene sequence: CDR1 SQVTM, CDR2 ANQGSEA. The CDR3 runs 14 residues. CDR3 loop: CSVRQGGDTDTQYF. CDR3 sequence (DNA): TGCAGCGTTAGGCAGGGGGGGGACACAGATACGCAGTATTTT.

The rearrangement joins TRBV3-1 (or the pseudogene TRBV3-2) to TRBJ1-3, with a possible D match to TRBD1 (5 bases). Trimming took off 3 bases at V and 3 bases at J, with 12 bases between the two ends. The CDR3 consists of 15 residues. Germline V lookup: CDR1 LGHDT, CDR2 YNNKEL (reference sequence). The CDR3 region is CASSHAGLGGNTIYF. The CDR3 DNA follows: TGTGCCAGCAGCCACGCAGGGTTGGGTGGAAACACCATATATTTT.

The rearrangement joins TRBV11-2 to TRBJ1-2; a weak D match, TRBD1 (5 bases). V lost 4 bases to trimming and J lost 4 bases, with 16 bases between them. Germline CDR1 and CDR2: SGHAT and FQNNGV. The CDR3 length is 15 residues. The CDR3 DNA reads TGTGCCAGCAGCTCGTGGGGTTCAGGGAGCTATGGCTACACCTTC. It encodes CASSSWGSGSYGYTF. Full variable domain (rest looked up from reference TRBV11-2 and TRBJ1-2): EAGVAQSPRYKIIEKRQSVAFWCNPISGHATLYWYQQILGQGPKLLIQFQNNGVVDDSQLPKDRFSAERLKGVDSTLKIQPAKLEDSAVYLCASSSWGSGSYGYTFGSGTRLTVV.

This chain uses TRBV5-1 with TRBJ2-2, with D unclear. The V gene lost 0 bases and the J gene lost 5 bases, with 5 bases spanning the gap. This CDR3 comprises 13 residues. In germline, CDR1 is SGHRS, CDR2 YFSETQ. CDR3 sequence (DNA): TGCGCCAGCAGCTTGGGAGCTACCGGGGAGCTGTTTTTT. Its protein product is CASSLGATGELFF. The whole variable domain, remainder taken from reference TRBV5-1 and TRBJ2-2, is KAGVTQTPRYLIKTRGQQVTLSCSPISGHRSVSWYQQTPGQGLQFLFEYFSETQRNKGNFPGRFSGRQFSNSRSEMNVSTLELGDSALYLCASSLGATGELFFGEGSRLTVL.

The genes are TRBV25-1 and TRBJ1-2; D gene uncertain. Trimming took off 6 bases at V and 8 bases at J, with 22 bases between the two ends. Germline-derived CDR1 and CDR2 are MGHDK and SYGVNS. The CDR3 loop spans 15 amino acids. The CDR3 coding sequence is TGTGCCAGCAGCCGTCCATCTTTTGCGGGCGGGGGCTACACCTTC. Residues: CASSRPSFAGGGYTF.